The entry that follows covers one T cell receptor (beta chain) sequence. The data derive from a study of blood T cell repertoires in COVID-19. Study-level background: Sites in the United States, Italy and Spain provided acute and convalescent COVID-19 samples. Sources were T cells, B-cell-depleted T cells, or PBMCs; the material itself was cDNA or gDNA.

Methods used by the authors: Cell counts per sample came from amplifying reference gene primers. Produced via immunoSEQ multiplex PCR; TCRdb's table is partial and in-frame only. V and J calls and clone size follow that table, whereas D and trimming were derived from the DNA. The sample records approximately 61,000 clones, roughly 88% being singletons. This CDR3 contains 12 residues. V was clipped by 6 bases and J by 3 bases, with 7 bases between them. Germline V gives CDR1 MDHEN, CDR2 SYDVKM. The genes are TRBV28 and TRBJ2-3; D is perhaps TRBD1 (5 bases). The sequencing input was peripheral blood. This TCR was recovered from a woman older than 75 with active COVID-19. In DNA form, the CDR3 reads TGTGCCAGCAGGGCAGGGACAGATACGCAGTATTTT. This sequence encodes CASRAGTDTQYF.